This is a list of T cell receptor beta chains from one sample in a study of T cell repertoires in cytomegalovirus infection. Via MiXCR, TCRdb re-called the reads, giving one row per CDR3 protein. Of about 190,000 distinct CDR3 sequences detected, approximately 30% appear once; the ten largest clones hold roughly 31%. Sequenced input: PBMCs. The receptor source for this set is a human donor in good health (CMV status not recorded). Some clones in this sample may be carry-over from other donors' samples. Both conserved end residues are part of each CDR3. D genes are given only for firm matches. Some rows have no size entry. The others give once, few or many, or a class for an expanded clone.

CDR3aa: CASSSTPGTSGETQYF; CDR3nt: TGCGCCAGCAGCTCGACCCCCGGGACTAGCGGGGAGACCCAGTACTTC; d_gene: TRBD2; j_gene: TRBJ2-5; abundance: few; v_gene: TRBV5-1
CDR3aa: CAISGQVSNYGYTF; CDR3nt: TGTGCCATCAGTGGGCAGGTATCTAACTATGGCTACACCTTC; d_gene: .; j_gene: TRBJ1-2; abundance: .; v_gene: TRBV10-3
CDR3aa: CASSQRSGSTSSGNTIYF; CDR3nt: TGTGCCAGCAGCCAACGAAGCGGCTCTACCAGCTCTGGAAACACCATATATTTT; d_gene: .; j_gene: TRBJ1-3; abundance: few; v_gene: TRBV4-2
CDR3aa: CAIKLGQNTEAFF; CDR3nt: TGTGCCATCAAATTAGGACAGAACACTGAAGCTTTCTTT; d_gene: .; j_gene: TRBJ1-1; abundance: few; v_gene: TRBV10-3
CDR3aa: CASSSLPRQGLAEQYF; CDR3nt: TGTGCCAGCAGCTCTTTACCGCGGCAGGGACTAGCCGAGCAGTACTTC; d_gene: TRBD2; j_gene: TRBJ2-7; abundance: .; v_gene: TRBV7-9
CDR3aa: CASRGTGEINYGYTF; CDR3nt: TGTGCCAGCAGAGGGACAGGCGAAATCAACTATGGCTACACCTTC; d_gene: TRBD1; j_gene: TRBJ1-2; abundance: .; v_gene: TRBV9
CDR3aa: CASTYLGRRNTEAFF; CDR3nt: TGTGCCAGCACTTACCTGGGCCGTAGGAACACTGAAGCTTTCTTT; d_gene: .; j_gene: TRBJ1-1; abundance: few; v_gene: TRBV6-6
CDR3aa: CASSLIAVNTEAFF; CDR3nt: TGTGCCAGCAGCTTAATTGCAGTGAACACTGAAGCTTTCTTT; d_gene: .; j_gene: TRBJ1-1; abundance: few; v_gene: TRBV11-1
CDR3aa: CASSLGQATNEKLFF; CDR3nt: TGTGCCAGCAGTCTTGGACAGGCAACTAATGAAAAACTGTTTTTT; d_gene: TRBD1; j_gene: TRBJ1-4; abundance: .; v_gene: TRBV12-3/TRBV12-4
CDR3aa: CASSPQGAHEQYF; CDR3nt: TGTGCCAGCTCACCACAGGGGGCACACGAGCAGTACTTC; d_gene: TRBD1; j_gene: TRBJ2-7; abundance: .; v_gene: TRBV18
CDR3aa: CASSEELDYGYTF; CDR3nt: TGTGCCAGCAGTGAGGAATTGGACTATGGCTACACCTTC; d_gene: .; j_gene: TRBJ1-2; abundance: .; v_gene: TRBV6-5
CDR3aa: CASSWDREDSPLHF; CDR3nt: TGTGCCAGCAGCTGGGACAGGGAGGATTCACCCCTCCACTTT; d_gene: TRBD1; j_gene: TRBJ1-6; abundance: few; v_gene: TRBV7-9
CDR3aa: CSARSGTNSYEQYF; CDR3nt: TGCAGTGCTCGTAGCGGGACTAATTCCTACGAGCAGTACTTC; d_gene: TRBD2; j_gene: TRBJ2-7; abundance: few; v_gene: TRBV20-1